These 8 T cell receptor beta chains came from one sample sequenced in a study of molecular identifiers for immune sequencing clone quantification. TCRdb reprocessed the PCR reads via MiXCR and lists one record per CDR3 protein. In the table there are approximately 320,000 distinct CDR3 sequences, roughly a quarter of which are singletons. The sample consisted of naive CD8+ T cells from blood, with Jurkat cell RNA spiked in. Subset noted: FACS-sorted CD8+CD4-CCR7+CD45RA+ naive T cells. The receptors derive from a human donor in good health. Some libraries in this study had Jurkat cell RNA spiked in.

This clonotype was counted between two and nine times. The CDR3 region is CATGAHNTEAFF. In nucleotides, the CDR3 is TGTGCCACCGGGGCCCACAACACTGAAGCTTTCTTT. This chain connects TRBV24-1 to TRBJ1-1, with D perhaps TRBD1 (5 bases). Germline V gene sequence: CDR1 KGHDR, CDR2 SFDVKD. The CDR3 has 12 amino acids. Trimming removed 9 bases at V and 2 bases at J, with 9 bases between.

Comments on this clonotype: A clone one base away is much larger, so this may be a read error. V gene TRBV4-1 combines with J gene TRBJ1-5, with a weak D call TRBD1 (6 bases). CDR1 and CDR2 from the germline V gene are MGHRA and YSYEKL. The CDR3 has 16 amino acids. In DNA form, the CDR3 reads TGCGCCAGCAGCCCCCGCCGGGGGGGGGGCAATCAGCCCCCGCATTTT. This sequence encodes CASSPRRGGGNQPPHF.

At least ten counts were recorded for this clonotype. The rearrangement links TRBV27 to TRBJ2-6; D unresolved. V lost 5 bases and J 0 bases, leaving 17 bases between the germline ends. This CDR3 is built from 18 residues. The germline CDR1 and CDR2 sequences are MNHEY and SMNVEV (reference sequence). CDR3 coding DNA: TGTGCCAGCAGTCCCCTCGCGCGGAAGAGCTCTGGGGCCAACGTCCTGACTTTC. Protein sequence: CASSPLARKSSGANVLTF.

Only a few counts were recorded for this clonotype. The gene calls are TRBV28 and TRBJ2-7; a possible D gene is TRBD1 (6 bases). CDR1 and CDR2 (germline): MDHEN, SYDVKM. This CDR3 has 16 amino acids. The ends were cut back, 6 bases at V and 3 bases at J, with 21 bases in the middle. The CDR3 protein is CASSHPARDNHYEQYF. Written as DNA, the CDR3 is TGTGCCAGCAGCCACCCAGCCCGGGACAATCACTACGAGCAGTACTTC.

As for this clonotype: A junction end diverges from the germline sequence, so it may reflect a read error. This chain links TRBV29-1 with TRBJ2-5; D remains unclear. CDR1 SQVTM and CDR2 ANQGSEA come from the germline V gene. This CDR3 is built from 15 residues. CDR3 protein: CSVELRGTYQEPQYF. The CDR3 nucleotides are TGCAGCGTTGAATTACGAGGAACTTACCAAGAGCCCCAGTACTTC.

The CDR3 spells CASSRVTAGVPYEQYF. The CDR3 nucleotides read TGCGCCAGCAGCCGAGTTACAGCGGGGGTCCCCTACGAGCAGTACTTC. The chain carries TRBV4-1 and TRBJ2-7; 8 bases match TRBD2. The CDR3 length is 16 residues. V was clipped by 4 bases and J by 2 bases; unmatched bases: 10. Looked up from germline, CDR1 is MGHRA and CDR2 is YSYEKL.

This rearrangement joins TRBV7-9 to TRBJ2-1; 12 bases map to TRBD1. The CDR3 consists of 16 residues. V trimming: 8 bases; J trimming: 2 bases; junction bases outside the gene matches: 7. In germline, CDR1 is SEHNR, CDR2 FQNEAQ (reference sequence). Here the CDR3 DNA reads TGTGCCAGCGGCCCAGGGGACAGGGGGCCCTACAATGAGCAGTTCTTC. Encoded protein: CASGPGDRGPYNEQFF.

This clonotype turned up a few times. This rearrangement joins TRBV4-3 to TRBJ1-1; TRBD1 agrees at 10 bases. The V and J ends lost 6 bases and 3 bases, in that order; junction bases with no gene match: 7. Germline V gives CDR1 LGHNA, CDR2 YSLEER. The CDR3 covers 15 residues. The CDR3 DNA is TGCGCCAGCAGGATTTACGGGACAGGGGACACTGAAGCTTTCTTT. Translated, it gives CASRIYGTGDTEAFF.